The present TCR beta chain was sequenced within a study of blood T cell repertoires in COVID-19. Looking at the study overall: Collection of acute and convalescent COVID-19 samples took place in the United States, Italy and Spain. T cells, B-cell-depleted T cells, or PBMCs provided the cDNA or gDNA that served as material.

This CDR3 has 16 amino acids. V dropped 1 base and J dropped 2; count of bases not matched to a gene: 3. From germline, CDR1 is SGHVS and CDR2 FQNEAQ. Grouping used clinical history reported by participants in a survey and questionnaire. This clone was seen only a few times. Assay: immunoSEQ multiplex PCR; the TCRdb copy retains only in-frame clones and omits some. The sample carries 200,000 to 300,000 clones, around 88% recorded once. The TCR originated in a woman in her thirties or forties with acute COVID-19. The sample taken for sequencing was PBMCs or T cells enriched from blood (not recorded which). The rearrangement links TRBV7-8 to TRBJ2-3; TRBD2 aligns across 10 bases. The chain's CDR3 is CASSLVTSGATDTQYF. The CDR3, as DNA: TGTGCCAGCAGCTTAGTCACTAGCGGGGCCACAGATACGCAGTATTTT.